Sequencing of this T cell receptor (beta chain) was carried out in a study of blood T cell repertoires in COVID-19. Original analysis: Estimated nucleated cell counts came from reference gene primer amplification. Sequenced by immunoSEQ multiplex PCR; TCRdb stores in-frame clones only, minus some. The V and J calls and clone size are taken from that table; D and trimming were inferred from the DNA. In the table there are hundreds of thousands of clones, approximately 90% of which are singletons. The CDR3 runs to 17 residues. Losses at the gene ends were 5 bases for V and 8 bases for J; bases not matched to a gene: 11. CDR1 and CDR2 from the germline V gene are SGHNT and YENEEA. Ages ranged from about 18 to 89 years, with residence in about 24 US areas.

The clonotype comes from a man aged 25 to 45 who had recovered from COVID-19. Specimen: PBMCs or T cells enriched from blood (not recorded which). The chain is built from TRBV11-3 and TRBJ2-1, with 14 bases fitting TRBD2. The CDR3 DNA reads TGTGCCAGCAGCCCCAGACTAGCGGGAGGGAGGGGCCATGAGCAGTTCTTC. Translation gives CASSPRLAGGRGHEQFF.